A selection of T cell receptor beta chains follows, all from one sample in a study of blood T cell repertoires in COVID-19. Produced via immunoSEQ multiplex PCR; TCRdb's table is partial and in-frame only. This sample yields about 100,000 clones, of which around 84% are seen a single time; 3% belongs to the top ten. Sequenced sample: peripheral blood. Source of these receptors: a man aged 50-59 years with active or convalescent COVID-19. The CDR3 runs from the conserved cysteine through the conserved F or W. A D gene is named only where the DNA matches it firmly. Some rows mark clone size as missing; the rest say once, few, many or name a class of expanded clone.

j_call v_call d_call clone_size cdr3_nt cdr3_aa
TRBJ2-4 TRBV29-1 TRBD2 once TGCAGCGTTGAATCAACTAGCGGGGGGAGGGACATTCAGTACTTC CSVESTSGGRDIQYF
TRBJ2-1 TRBV7-9 . . TGTGCCAGCAGCCCTAGAGCATTGGGCTCCTACAATGAGCAGTTCTTC CASSPRALGSYNEQFF
TRBJ2-3 TRBV18 TRBD1 . TGTGCCAGCTCACCACCGGGACAGGGGGCAGATACGCAGTATTTT CASSPPGQGADTQYF
TRBJ2-3 TRBV3-1/TRBV3-2 . once TGTGCCAGCCGAGGACAGCCAGGAGATACGCAGTATTTT CASRGQPGDTQYF
TRBJ1-3 TRBV9 . . TGTGCCAGCAGCGTAGGGCAGGTACAAGGCTCTGGAAACACCATATATTTT CASSVGQVQGSGNTIYF
TRBJ2-7 TRBV9 TRBD1 . TGTGCCAGCAGCGCCGGGACAGGGCTTGGCTACGAGCAGTACTTC CASSAGTGLGYEQYF
TRBJ2-5 TRBV4-3 . . TGCGCCAGCAGCCAAGGAGGAAAGACCCAGTACTTC CASSQGGKTQYF
TRBJ2-3 TRBV10-2 TRBD1 . TGCGCCAGCTATTCCGGACAGGGGGCAGATACGCAGTATTTT CASYSGQGADTQYF
TRBJ1-5 TRBV2 . . TGTGCCAGCAGCGGGGGAGGGTTAGGTCAGCCCCAGCATTTT CASSGGGLGQPQHF
TRBJ2-1 TRBV12-5 TRBD1 . TGTGCTAGTGCCCAGACAGGGTACAATGAGCAGTTCTTC CASAQTGYNEQFF
TRBJ2-2 TRBV24-1 TRBD2 . TGTGCCACCAGTGCCCCACCCGGACTAGCGGGGTTCTCCGGGGAGCTGTTTTTT CATSAPPGLAGFSGELFF
TRBJ1-1 TRBV6-2/TRBV6-3 TRBD1 . TGTGCCAGCAGTTACCCCCGACAGGGGCCCAACACTGAAGCTTTCTTT CASSYPRQGPNTEAFF
TRBJ2-3 TRBV5-1 . . TGCGCCAGCAGCCTTGCGCCCTCAAGCACAGATACGCAGTATTTT CASSLAPSSTDTQYF
TRBJ2-2 TRBV11-3 . . TGTGCCAGCGGGACACCGAACACCGGGGAGCTGTTTTTT CASGTPNTGELFF
TRBJ2-1 TRBV6-5 TRBD2 . TGTGCCAGCACAAACCGGGGGGGTGTGCGGAATGAGCAGTTCTTC CASTNRGGVRNEQFF
TRBJ2-2 TRBV6-6 . . TGTGCCAGCAGCCCGGCGCAGGGGATGACCGGGGAGCTGTTTTTT CASSPAQGMTGELFF
TRBJ2-5 TRBV19 . . TGTGCCAGTAGAACAGACGGCGGGGAGACCCAGTACTTC CASRTDGGETQYF
TRBJ2-7 TRBV7-2 TRBD1 few TGTGCCAGCAGCTTGGATGGACAGGGGGTGATATCCTACGAGCAGTACTTC CASSLDGQGVISYEQYF
TRBJ2-2 TRBV11-2 . once TGTGCCAGCAGCCCCTCGCCGGTACACACCGGGGAGCTGTTTTTT CASSPSPVHTGELFF
TRBJ2-2 TRBV5-4 . . TGTGCCAGCAGCTTGATGGGCCTGAACACCGGGGAGCTGTTTTTT CASSLMGLNTGELFF
TRBJ1-2 TRBV5-1 . . TGCGCCAGCAGCTTGGCATTCGTCGGGCAGGAGGGTGGCTACACCTTC CASSLAFVGQEGGYTF
TRBJ1-1 TRBV28 . . TGTGCCAGCACCTGGGGTGGAGGCAACACTGAAGCTTTCTTT CASTWGGGNTEAFF
TRBJ1-3 TRBV2 . . TGTGCCAGCAGTCTCCGGGACACCTCAGTGGGCACCATATATTTT CASSLRDTSVGTIYF
TRBJ1-1 TRBV10-3 . once TGTGCCATCAGTGAGGTAGCAGACACTGAAGCTTTCTTT CAISEVADTEAFF
TRBJ2-5 TRBV9 TRBD2 few TGTGCCAGCAGCGTCAGCGGGAGCCACCAAGAGACCCAGTACTTC CASSVSGSHQETQYF
TRBJ1-1 TRBV7-6 TRBD1 . TGTGCCAGCAGCTTAGCGCCTCAAACCGGACAGGGGGGCTACAACACTGAAGCTTTCTTT CASSLAPQTGQGGYNTEAFF
TRBJ2-7 TRBV6-5 . . TGTGCCAGCAGTTATTTGATGGGGGGCTCCTACGAGCAGTACTTC CASSYLMGGSYEQYF
TRBJ1-2 TRBV5-4 . . TGTGCCAGCAGTCTACAGGCAGCGTCAGGCTATGGCTACACCTTC CASSLQAASGYGYTF
TRBJ2-1 TRBV24-1 TRBD1 . TGTGCCACCAGTGCCCAACAGGGGAGAAATGAGCAGTTCTTC CATSAQQGRNEQFF
TRBJ2-1 TRBV5-1 TRBD2 . TGCGCCAGCAGCCCGGGGGGGGCCTACAATGAGCAGTTCTTC CASSPGGAYNEQFF
TRBJ1-2 TRBV3-1/TRBV3-2 TRBD1 . TGTGCCAGCAGCCAAGATAGTAGGGGGCGAGGCTACACCTTC CASSQDSRGRGYTF
TRBJ1-4 TRBV5-4 TRBD1 . TGTGCCAGCAGCCGGGACAGGATTAATGAAAAACTGTTTTTT CASSRDRINEKLFF
TRBJ2-3 TRBV5-8 . . TGTGCCAGCAGCTTGCGGGATTACACAGATACGCAGTATTTT CASSLRDYTDTQYF
TRBJ1-6 TRBV28 TRBD1 . TGTGCCAGCATGTCCCCAGGGGGCAATTCACCCCTCCACTTT CASMSPGGNSPLHF
TRBJ1-6 TRBV11-2 TRBD1 once TGTGCCAGCAGCCTTCCGGGACAGGGGGTTAATTCACCCCTCCACTTT CASSLPGQGVNSPLHF
TRBJ2-5 TRBV30 . once TGTGCCTGGAGTGTCTTCGTGGGGGCAGAGACCCAGTACTTC CAWSVFVGAETQYF
TRBJ1-1 TRBV12-3/TRBV12-4 TRBD1 . TGTGCCAGCAGTAAAGGGACAGGGCCGGCTTTCTTT CASSKGTGPAFF
TRBJ1-2 TRBV4-1 TRBD1 . TGCGCCAGCAGCCAGAGGGACAGCTATGGCTACACCTTC CASSQRDSYGYTF
TRBJ1-6 TRBV27 TRBD1 . TGTGCCAGCAGTTTCTGGACAGGGGAGAATTCACCCCTCCACTTT CASSFWTGENSPLHF
TRBJ2-5 TRBV7-8 TRBD1 . TGTGCCAGCAGCCTTGGGGACAGTTTCCAAGAGACCCAGTACTTC CASSLGDSFQETQYF
TRBJ2-3 TRBV6-5 . . TGTGCCAGCAGTTACTCAGCGGCCCTAGGCACAGATACGCAGTATTTT CASSYSAALGTDTQYF
TRBJ2-3 TRBV4-1 TRBD1 few TGCGCCAGCAGCCTACGGGACAGGGCAAGCACAGATACGCAGTATTTT CASSLRDRASTDTQYF
TRBJ2-7 TRBV5-6 . . TGTGCCAGCAGCTCCAAAGCCGAGCAGTACTTC CASSSKAEQYF
TRBJ2-1 TRBV28 . . TGTGCCAGCAGTCCCGCCGGAGCGGGCTCCTACAATGAGCAGTTCTTC CASSPAGAGSYNEQFF
TRBJ2-1 TRBV3-1/TRBV3-2 . few TGTGCCAGCAGCCAGTATAACAATGAGCAGTTCTTC CASSQYNNEQFF
TRBJ2-7 TRBV10-3 . . TGTGCCATCAGTGGGACAGACTCCTACGAGCAGTACTTC CAISGTDSYEQYF
TRBJ2-1 TRBV5-6 TRBD2 . TGTGCCAGCAGCTTGTCTCCTAGCGGGGCCTACAATGAGCAGTTCTTC CASSLSPSGAYNEQFF
TRBJ1-2 TRBV14 . . TGTGCCAGCAGCCAGCTGAGAGTTAACTATGGCTACACCTTC CASSQLRVNYGYTF